Listed below are T cell receptor beta chains from one sample, sequenced in a study of blood T cell repertoires in COVID-19. Sequencing used immunoSEQ multiplex PCR; TCRdb keeps in-frame clones, though not all of them. The data contain 300,000 to 500,000 clones, 70% to 90% of them singletons. The sample was PBMCs or T cells enriched from blood (not recorded which). These receptors were collected from a woman aged 25 to 39 with acute COVID-19. The CDR3 runs from the conserved cysteine through the conserved F or W. The D gene is left open where the match is weak. Size values are once, few and many counts, or a class for expanded clones, and some rows have none.

j_call v_call d_call clone_size cdr3_nt cdr3_aa
TRBJ2-7 TRBV6-5 TRBD1 NA TGTGCCAGCAGGAACGACAGGGGGTCGGGCTACGAGCAGTACTTC CASRNDRGSGYEQYF
TRBJ2-1 TRBV7-2 NA NA TGTGCCAGCAGCCGCGCGGGGACGGTCTCCTACAATGAGCAGTTCTTC CASSRAGTVSYNEQFF
TRBJ1-1 TRBV2 NA many TGTGCCAGCAGTGATCGGACTGAAGCTTTCTTT CASSDRTEAFF
TRBJ1-2 TRBV6-1 NA NA TGTGCCAGCAGTGAACTCCAGGCTAACTATGGCTACACCTTC CASSELQANYGYTF
TRBJ1-6 TRBV6-5 TRBD1 NA TGTGCCAGCAGCCGCGACAGGGTCAGTTCACCCCTCCACTTT CASSRDRVSSPLHF
TRBJ2-6 TRBV29-1 TRBD1 NA TGCAGCGTTGTGATTCCCAGGACAGGGGCGGAATCTGGGGCCAACGTCCTGACTTTC CSVVIPRTGAESGANVLTF
TRBJ1-2 TRBV5-1 NA NA TGCGCCAGCAGCGTGGCGGACAGCCGAAATGGCTACACCTTC CASSVADSRNGYTF
TRBJ1-6 TRBV19 NA NA TGTGCCAGTAGTTTACAGGGAAGGGGTTCACCCCTCCACTTT CASSLQGRGSPLHF
TRBJ2-7 TRBV14 TRBD2 NA TGTGCCAGCAGCCAATTCCTAGCGGGGGAGTTTCGGTACGAGCAGTACTTC CASSQFLAGEFRYEQYF
TRBJ2-3 TRBV4-2 NA NA TGTGCCAGCAGCCAAGACCCAGGCAACACAGATACGCAGTATTTT CASSQDPGNTDTQYF
TRBJ2-7 TRBV7-9 TRBD1 NA TGTGCCAGCAGCACCGGGACAGGCCTAAGCTCCTACGAGCAGTACTTC CASSTGTGLSSYEQYF
TRBJ1-2 TRBV19 NA NA TGTGCCAGTATGAGTCGATATGGCTACACCTTC CASMSRYGYTF
TRBJ1-4 TRBV7-8 NA NA TGTGCCAGCAGCTTAGCCCTCAGGGTCGTGATGGGTGAAAAACTGTTTTTT CASSLALRVVMGEKLFF
TRBJ1-1 TRBV27 TRBD1 NA TGTGCCAGCAGAAAGACAGGGATAGACTCTGAAGCTTTCTTT CASRKTGIDSEAFF
TRBJ1-1 TRBV2 TRBD1 once TGTGCCAGCGGGCAGGGGGCAGTGAACACTGAAGCTTTCTTT CASGQGAVNTEAFF
TRBJ2-7 TRBV4-1 NA NA TGCGCCAGCAGCCAAGGGCAGACCTACGAGCAGTACTTC CASSQGQTYEQYF
TRBJ2-7 TRBV30 NA NA TGTGCTACGACAGGATCCGACTACGAGCAGTACTTC CATTGSDYEQYF
TRBJ2-6 TRBV7-9 NA NA TGTGCCAGCAGCCCGCCAAGCACCGACATAACTGGGGCCAACGTCCTGACTTTC CASSPPSTDITGANVLTF
TRBJ1-5 TRBV5-5 TRBD1 NA TGTGCCAGCAGCTTAGGACAGGGCCCATCGCCCCAGCATTTT CASSLGQGPSPQHF
TRBJ2-3 TRBV5-1 TRBD2 NA TGCGCCAGCAGGCGGACTAGCGGGGGTACAGATACGCAGTATTTT CASRRTSGGTDTQYF
TRBJ2-2 TRBV7-9 NA NA TGTGCCAGCAGCTTACGATTCATCACGGACACCGGGGAGCTGTTTTTT CASSLRFITDTGELFF
TRBJ1-2 TRBV9 NA NA TGTGCCAGCAGCGTAGGATCCGGTACTAACTATGGCTACACCTTC CASSVGSGTNYGYTF
TRBJ1-4 TRBV4-1 TRBD1 NA TGCGCCAGCAGCCTAGTGGGGGGACAGGGCCTAAAACTGTTTTTT CASSLVGGQGLKLFF